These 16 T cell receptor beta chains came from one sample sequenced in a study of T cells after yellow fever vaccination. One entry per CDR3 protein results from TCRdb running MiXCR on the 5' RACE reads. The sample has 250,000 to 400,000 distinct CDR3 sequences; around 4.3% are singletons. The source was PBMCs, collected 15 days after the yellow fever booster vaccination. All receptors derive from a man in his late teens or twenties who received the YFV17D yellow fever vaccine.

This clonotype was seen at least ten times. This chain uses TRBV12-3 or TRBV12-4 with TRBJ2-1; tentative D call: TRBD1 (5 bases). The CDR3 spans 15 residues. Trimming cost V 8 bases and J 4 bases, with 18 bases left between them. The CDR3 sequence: CASGSRDAVYNEQFF. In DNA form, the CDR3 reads TGTGCCAGCGGTAGCAGGGATGCGGTATACAATGAGCAGTTCTTC.

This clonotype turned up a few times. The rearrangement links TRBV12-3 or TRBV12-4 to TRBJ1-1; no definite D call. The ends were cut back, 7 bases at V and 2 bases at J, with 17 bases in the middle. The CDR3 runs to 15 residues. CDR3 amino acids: CASTAGQEFNTEAFF. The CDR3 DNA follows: TGTGCCAGCACCGCGGGCCAGGAATTTAACACTGAAGCTTTCTTT.

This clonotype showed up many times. The CDR3 spells CASSSMDGPLHF. CDR3 nucleotide sequence: TGTGCCAGCAGCTCGATGGACGGACCCCTCCACTTT. The chain joins TRBV7-9 to TRBJ1-6; D uncertain. CDR1 and CDR2 (germline): SEHNR, FQNEAQ (reference sequence). The length of the CDR3 is 12 residues. Trimming shortened V by 4 bases and J by 12 bases, and 10 bases separated the two germline ends.

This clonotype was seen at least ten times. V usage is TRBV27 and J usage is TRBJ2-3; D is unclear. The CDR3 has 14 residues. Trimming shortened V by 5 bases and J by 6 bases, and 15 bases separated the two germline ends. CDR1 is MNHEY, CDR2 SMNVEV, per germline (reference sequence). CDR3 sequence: CASSTLGSTDTQYF. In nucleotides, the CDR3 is TGTGCCAGCAGTACTCTGGGCTCCACGGATACGCAGTATTTT.

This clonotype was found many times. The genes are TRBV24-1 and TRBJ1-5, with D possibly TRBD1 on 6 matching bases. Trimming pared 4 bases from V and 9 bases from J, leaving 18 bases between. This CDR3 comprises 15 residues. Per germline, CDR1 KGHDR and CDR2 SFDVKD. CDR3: CATSDLTGVGVPQHF. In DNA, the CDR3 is TGTGCCACCAGTGACCTGACAGGTGTTGGGGTGCCCCAGCATTTT.

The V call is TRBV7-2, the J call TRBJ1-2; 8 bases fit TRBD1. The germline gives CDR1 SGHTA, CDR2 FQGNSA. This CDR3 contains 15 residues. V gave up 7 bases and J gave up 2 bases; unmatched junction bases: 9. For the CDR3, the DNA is TGTGCCAGCACGACAGGGGCCAAAAGGAACTATGGCTACACCTTC. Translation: CASTTGAKRNYGYTF.

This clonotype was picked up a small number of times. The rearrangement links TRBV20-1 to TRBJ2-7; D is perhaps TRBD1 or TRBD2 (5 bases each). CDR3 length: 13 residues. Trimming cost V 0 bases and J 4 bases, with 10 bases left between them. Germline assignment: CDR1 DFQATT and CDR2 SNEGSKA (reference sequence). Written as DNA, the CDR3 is TGCAGTGCTAGAGACAGGGAGAGGTACGAGCAGTACTTC. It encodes CSARDRERYEQYF.

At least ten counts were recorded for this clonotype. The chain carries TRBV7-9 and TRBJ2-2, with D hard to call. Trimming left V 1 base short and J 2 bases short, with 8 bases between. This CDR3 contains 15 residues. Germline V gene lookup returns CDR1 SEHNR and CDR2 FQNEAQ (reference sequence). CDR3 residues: CASSLEGANTGELFF. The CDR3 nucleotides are TGTGCCAGCAGCTTAGAAGGCGCAAACACCGGGGAGCTGTTTTTT.

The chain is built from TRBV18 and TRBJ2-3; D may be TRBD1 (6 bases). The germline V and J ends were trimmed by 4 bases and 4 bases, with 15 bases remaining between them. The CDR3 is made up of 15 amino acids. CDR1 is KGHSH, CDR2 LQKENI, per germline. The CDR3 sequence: CASSLRTAAPDTQYF. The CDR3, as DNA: TGTGCCAGCTCACTCAGGACAGCTGCCCCAGATACGCAGTATTTT.

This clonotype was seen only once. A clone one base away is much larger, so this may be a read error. CDR3 amino acids: CASTHRTVSITEAFF. CDR3 DNA sequence: TGCGCCAGCACCCACAGGACAGTGTCGATCACTGAAGCTTTCTTT. The V call is TRBV5-1, the J call TRBJ1-1, with D possibly being TRBD1 (6 bases). There are 15 residues in the CDR3. CDR1 and CDR2 (germline): SGHRS, YFSETQ. Trimming shortened V by 6 bases and J by 4 bases, and 19 bases separated the two germline ends.

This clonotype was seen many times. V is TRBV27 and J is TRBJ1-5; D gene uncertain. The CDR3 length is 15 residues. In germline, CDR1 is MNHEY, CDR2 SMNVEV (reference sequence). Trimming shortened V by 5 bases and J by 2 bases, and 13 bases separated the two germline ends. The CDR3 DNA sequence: TGTGCCAGCAGTCCCCGGAGTGATGGCAATCAGCCCCAGCATTTT. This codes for CASSPRSDGNQPQHF.

This CDR3 reads CASSSLNQGRYGYTF. The CDR3 nucleotides are TGTGCCAGCAGTTCACTCAACCAGGGACGCTATGGCTACACCTTC. The V gene is TRBV6-5, the J gene TRBJ1-2; possibly TRBD1 for D (5 bases). The V end was cut by 4 bases, the J end by 4 bases, with 16 bases between. The germline CDR1 and CDR2 sequences are MNHEY and SVGAGI. This CDR3 comprises 15 residues.

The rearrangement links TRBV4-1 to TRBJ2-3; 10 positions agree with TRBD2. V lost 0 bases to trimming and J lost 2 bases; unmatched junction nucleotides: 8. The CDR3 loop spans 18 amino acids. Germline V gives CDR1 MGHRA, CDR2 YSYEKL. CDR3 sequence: CASSQEPPSGGFTDTQYF. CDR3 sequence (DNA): TGCGCCAGCAGCCAAGAGCCGCCTAGCGGGGGTTTCACAGATACGCAGTATTTT.

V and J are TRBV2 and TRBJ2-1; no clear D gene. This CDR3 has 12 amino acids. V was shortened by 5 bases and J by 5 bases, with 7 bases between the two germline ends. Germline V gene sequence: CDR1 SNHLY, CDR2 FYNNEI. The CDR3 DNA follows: TGTGCCAGCAGTTACTACAACAATGAGCAGTTCTTC. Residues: CASSYYNNEQFF.

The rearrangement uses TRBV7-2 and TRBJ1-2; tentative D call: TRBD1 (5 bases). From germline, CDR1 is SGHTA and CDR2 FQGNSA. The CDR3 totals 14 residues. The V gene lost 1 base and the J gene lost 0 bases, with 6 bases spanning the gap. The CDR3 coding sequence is TGTGCCAGCAGCTTAGTAGGGGCTAACTATGGCTACACCTTC. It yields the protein CASSLVGANYGYTF.

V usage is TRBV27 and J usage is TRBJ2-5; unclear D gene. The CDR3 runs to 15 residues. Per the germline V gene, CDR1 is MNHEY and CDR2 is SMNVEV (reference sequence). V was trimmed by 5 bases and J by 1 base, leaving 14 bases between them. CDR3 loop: CASSGSSLPQETQYF. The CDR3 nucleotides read TGTGCCAGCAGTGGATCTAGTCTGCCCCAAGAGACCCAGTACTTC.